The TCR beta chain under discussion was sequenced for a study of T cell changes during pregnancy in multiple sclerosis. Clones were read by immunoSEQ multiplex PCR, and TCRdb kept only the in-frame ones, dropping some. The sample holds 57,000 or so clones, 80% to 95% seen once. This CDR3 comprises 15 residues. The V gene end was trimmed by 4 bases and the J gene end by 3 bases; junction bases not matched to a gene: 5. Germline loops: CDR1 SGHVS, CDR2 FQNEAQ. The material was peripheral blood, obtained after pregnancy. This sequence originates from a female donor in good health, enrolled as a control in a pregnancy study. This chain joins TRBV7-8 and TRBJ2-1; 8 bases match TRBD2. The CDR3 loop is CASSSSGYFYNEQFF. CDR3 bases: TGTGCCAGCAGCTCTAGCGGGTATTTCTACAATGAGCAGTTCTTC.